These 5 T cell receptor beta chains were all obtained from the same sample, sequenced in a study of a mutant IDH1 vaccine in newly diagnosed glioma. Sequencing used immunoSEQ multiplex PCR; TCRdb keeps in-frame clones, though not all of them. Of roughly 64,000 clones listed, about 74% are singletons. No antigens are known for them. Time point indicated: week 35, safety follow-up. Every single dose of the vaccine, 300 ug of mutant IDH1 20-mer peptide, came with topical imiquimod. Source: PBMCs, taken from a glioma patient whose treatment included an IDH1 peptide vaccine. These receptors were collected from a man between 50 and 59 years old with glioma.

The sample holds a few counts of this clone. V and J are TRBV9 and TRBJ2-1; 8 nucleotides agree with TRBD1. The length of the CDR3 is 15 residues. The germline CDR1 and CDR2 sequences are SGDLS and YYNGEE. The ends lost 3 bases at V and 3 bases at J; junction bases unmatched: 5. CDR3 residues: CASSAGGTGYNEQFF. The CDR3 DNA follows: TGTGCCAGCAGCGCAGGGGGGACAGGCTACAATGAGCAGTTCTTC.

The chain is built from TRBV18 and TRBJ2-3; 7 bases agree with TRBD1. V shed 3 bases and J 6 bases; nucleotides not matched to a gene: 0. The CDR3 extends over 12 amino acids. Germline V gene lookup returns CDR1 KGHSH and CDR2 LQKENI. The CDR3 spells CASSPRGDTQYF. CDR3 nucleotides: TGTGCCAGCTCACCCAGGGGGGATACGCAGTATTTT.

This clone was seen only a few times. The chain links TRBV7-2 to TRBJ1-2; D is possibly TRBD1 (6 bases). V lost 1 base and J 4 bases, leaving 7 bases between the germline ends. Germline CDR1 SGHTA, CDR2 FQGNSA. This CDR3 contains 13 residues. The DNA for the CDR3 is TGTGCCAGCAGCTTAGGACAGGTCTATGGCTACACCTTC. Amino acid sequence: CASSLGQVYGYTF.

By share of the sample, this clone is medium-sized. The chain links TRBV29-1 to TRBJ2-7; D call uncertain. This CDR3 has 14 residues. CDR1 SQVTM and CDR2 ANQGSEA come from the germline V gene. Trimming removed 0 bases from V and 1 base from J, with 10 bases in between. The CDR3 is CSVEEDSRSYEQYF. CDR3 nucleotides: TGCAGCGTTGAAGAGGATAGCAGGTCCTACGAGCAGTACTTC.

This clone has a handful of counts. The chain couples TRBV19 to TRBJ1-1; 7 positions agree with TRBD1. The CDR3 consists of 14 residues. V was pared by 4 bases and J by 5 bases, with 7 bases of the junction left unmatched. CDR1 is LNHDA and CDR2 is SQIVND in the germline V gene (reference sequence). The CDR3 here is CASSTRDSKTEAFF. Written as DNA, the CDR3 is TGTGCCAGTAGTACTAGGGACAGCAAAACTGAAGCTTTCTTT.